This T cell receptor (beta chain) was sequenced for a study of T cells in localized non-small cell lung cancer. Repertoires were generated with immunoSEQ multiplex PCR, while TCRdb's copy carries only in-frame clones and drops some. The top ten clones hold roughly 7.9% of a sample with around 35,000 clones, just over 90% of them seen once. Note on this clone: Its specificity is not known.

Findings and caveats of the study: Longer overall survival associated with higher blood T cell density; shorter survival with higher adjacent-lung clonality. The greatest T cell clonality was found in uninvolved adjacent lung (higher than in tumor). A median approximately 53 of the top 100 tumor clones appeared in adjacent lung. Heterogeneity remains possible, as sequencing covered one tumor region only.

This TCR came from a female donor older than 55 with stage I lung adenocarcinoma. Sequences were derived from peripheral blood, sampled before any cancer treatment.

This CDR3 reads CASSHWGVLMRWTYEQYF. The CDR3 region has the DNA TGTGCCAGCAGCCACTGGGGGGTTTTGATGAGGTGGACCTACGAGCAGTACTTC. This chain joins TRBV14 and TRBJ2-7, with D possibly being TRBD2 (6 bases). The ends were cut back, 3 bases at V and 2 bases at J, with 23 bases in the middle. The CDR3 consists of 18 residues. Germline V gene sequence: CDR1 SGHDN, CDR2 FVKESK.